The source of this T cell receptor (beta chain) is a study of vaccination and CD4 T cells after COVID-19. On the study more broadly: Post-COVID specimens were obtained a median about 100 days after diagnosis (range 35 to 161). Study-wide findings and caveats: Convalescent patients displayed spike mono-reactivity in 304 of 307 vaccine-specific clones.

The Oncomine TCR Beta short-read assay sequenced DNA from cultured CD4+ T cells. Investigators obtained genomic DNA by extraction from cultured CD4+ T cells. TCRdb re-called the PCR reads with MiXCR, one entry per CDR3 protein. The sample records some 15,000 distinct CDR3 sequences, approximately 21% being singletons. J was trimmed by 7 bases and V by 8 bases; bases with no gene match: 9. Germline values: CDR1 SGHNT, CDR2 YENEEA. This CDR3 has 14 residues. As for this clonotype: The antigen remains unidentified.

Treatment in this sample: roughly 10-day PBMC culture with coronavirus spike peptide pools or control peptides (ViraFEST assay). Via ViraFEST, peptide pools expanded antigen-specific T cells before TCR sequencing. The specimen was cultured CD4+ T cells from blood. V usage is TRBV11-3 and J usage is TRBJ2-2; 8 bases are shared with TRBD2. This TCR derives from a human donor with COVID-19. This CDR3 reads CASLNGGVGGELFF. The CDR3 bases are TGTGCCAGCCTGAACGGGGGGGTTGGCGGGGAGCTGTTTTTT.